This TCR beta chain originates from a study of blood T cell repertoires in COVID-19. In the study overall: Samples representing acute and convalescent COVID-19 were sourced from the United States, Italy and Spain.

The CDR3 extends over 15 amino acids. Germline V gene data show CDR1 as GTSNPN and CDR2 as SVGIG (reference sequence). The ends were cut back, 0 bases at V and 3 bases at J, with 14 bases in the middle. TCRdb keeps only in-frame clones here, not all; method: immunoSEQ multiplex PCR. The data hold 350,000 to 400,000 clones, with 80% to 90% observed a single time. The origin of this receptor is a man in his forties in a cohort exposed to, infected with or recovered from COVID-19 (not recorded which). The sample comprised PBMCs or T cells enriched from blood (not recorded which). This chain joins TRBV30 and TRBJ1-2; D perhaps matches TRBD1 (6 bases). The CDR3, as DNA: TGTGCCTGGAGTGTACAGGGTGAGGCAGACTATGGCTACACCTTC. Amino acid sequence: CAWSVQGEADYGYTF.